The 5 T cell receptor beta chains presented below share a single source sample, sequenced in a study of T cell responses to AZD1222 COVID-19 vaccine. Assay used: immunoSEQ multiplex PCR; TCRdb lists only in-frame clones, some missing. There are over 110,000 clones in the sample; about 90% occur only once, and about 1.5% lies in the top ten. The sample was peripheral blood, taken 28 days after the second AZD1222 dose. Receptors were obtained from an adult who received the AZD1222 COVID-19 vaccine.

This rearrangement joins TRBV21-1 to TRBJ1-2; the tabulated D call, TRBD1, remains unverified against the DNA. TRBV21-1 is labeled a pseudogene. The CDR3 sequence is 16 residues long. The chain's CDR3 is CASSPSPRDRSYGYTF. The CDR3 DNA reads as TGTGCCAGCAGCCCTTCGCCCCGAGACAGGAGCTATGGCTACACCTTC.

J is TRBJ2-7 and V is TRBV27, with 11 bases that match TRBD2. CDR3 length: 15 amino acids. With V trimmed by 3 bases and J by 2 bases, 3 bases remained unmatched. CDR1 and CDR2 (germline): MNHEY, SMNVEV (reference sequence). Here the CDR3 DNA reads TGTGCCAGCAGTTTCCAGGGACTAGCGGCCTACGAGCAGTACTTC. Protein: CASSFQGLAAYEQYF.

J is TRBJ1-2 and V is TRBV25-1; a possible D gene is TRBD1 (5 bases). The CDR3 runs to 12 residues. Trimming took off 7 bases at V and 8 bases at J, with 14 bases between the two ends. Per germline, CDR1 MGHDK and CDR2 SYGVNS. DNA of the CDR3: TGTGCCAGCAAAACCGGGACGCGAGGCTACACCTTC. Translated: CASKTGTRGYTF.

The J gene is TRBJ2-5, the V gene TRBV7-6, with TRBD2 matching 14 bases. CDR1 SGHVS and CDR2 FNYEAQ come from the germline V gene. V lost 4 bases to trimming and J lost 5 bases; unmatched junction nucleotides: 6. The CDR3 consists of 16 residues. CDR3 sequence (DNA): TGTGCCAGCAGCTCCCGACTAGCGGGAGGGGGGGAGACCCAGTACTTC. Its protein is CASSSRLAGGGETQYF.

The genes are TRBV7-9 and TRBJ2-1, with TRBD1 matching 9 bases. Germline V gene lookup returns CDR1 SEHNR and CDR2 FQNEAQ (reference sequence). The CDR3 is 13 amino acids. With V trimmed by 6 bases and J by 8 bases, 5 bases remained unmatched. The CDR3 sequence is CASRGTGNYEQFF. CDR3 bases: TGTGCCAGCAGAGGGACAGGGAACTATGAGCAGTTCTTC.